This record covers a single T cell receptor beta chain. Measured with immunoSEQ multiplex PCR; TCRdb has only the in-frame clones, and not every one. The table shows approximately 300,000 clones, with around 91% occurring only once. Per germline, CDR1 MNHEY and CDR2 SMNVEV (reference sequence). The CDR3 is 14 amino acids. J lost 7 bases, V lost 7 bases, and 10 bases had no gene match. Seattle enrolled patients during active infection and tracked them longitudinally. The data were taken from a study of blood T cell repertoires in COVID-19. The wider study: T cells, B-cell-depleted T cells, or PBMCs provided the cDNA or gDNA that served as material.

This sequence originates from a woman in her thirties or forties with COVID-19, enrolled during active disease. Sequences were obtained from peripheral blood. This sequence joins TRBV27 and TRBJ1-2; TRBD1 aligns across 9 bases. The CDR3 nucleotides read TGTGCCAGCACTGCACAGGGGGCGCGTGGTGGCTACACCTTC. Protein: CASTAQGARGGYTF.